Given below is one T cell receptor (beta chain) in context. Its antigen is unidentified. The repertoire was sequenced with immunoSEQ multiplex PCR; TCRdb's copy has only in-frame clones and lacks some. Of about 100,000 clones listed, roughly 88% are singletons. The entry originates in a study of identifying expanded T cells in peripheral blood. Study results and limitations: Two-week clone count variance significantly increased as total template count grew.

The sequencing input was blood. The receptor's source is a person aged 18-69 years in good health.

CDR3 DNA sequence: TGTGCCAGCTCACCAAAGGGGTTGAACACTGAAGCTTTCTTT. As protein: CASSPKGLNTEAFF. The rearrangement joins TRBV18 to TRBJ1-1, with D possibly being TRBD1 (5 bases). This CDR3 is built from 14 residues. CDR1 is KGHSH and CDR2 is LQKENI in the germline V gene. V was cut by 2 bases and J by 0 bases, with 7 bases left in between.